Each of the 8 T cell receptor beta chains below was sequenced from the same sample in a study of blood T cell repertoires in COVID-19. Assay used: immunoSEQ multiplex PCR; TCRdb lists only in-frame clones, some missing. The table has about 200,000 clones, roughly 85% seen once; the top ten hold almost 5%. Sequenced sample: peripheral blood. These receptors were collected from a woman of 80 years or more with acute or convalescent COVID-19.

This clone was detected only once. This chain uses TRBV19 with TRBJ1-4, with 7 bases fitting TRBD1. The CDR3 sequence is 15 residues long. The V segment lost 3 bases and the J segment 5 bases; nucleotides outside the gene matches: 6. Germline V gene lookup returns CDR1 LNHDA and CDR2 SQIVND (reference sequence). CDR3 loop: CASSITGAGNEKLFF. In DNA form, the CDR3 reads TGTGCCAGTAGTATTACAGGGGCTGGGAATGAAAAACTGTTTTTT.

CDR3 in amino acids: CAWSPPPGLYGVNTEAFF. The CDR3 DNA reads TGTGCCTGGAGTCCTCCCCCGGGCCTCTACGGGGTGAACACTGAAGCTTTCTTT. This chain joins TRBV30 and TRBJ1-1; no definite D call. The CDR3 runs to 18 residues. Trimming took off 2 bases at V and 0 bases at J, with 22 bases between the two ends. Looked up from germline, CDR1 is GTSNPN and CDR2 is SVGIG (reference sequence). Filled out from reference TRBV30 and TRBJ1-1, the complete variable domain reads SQTIHQWPATLVQPVGSPLSLECTVEGTSNPNLYWYRQAAGRGLQLLFYSVGIGQISSEVPQNLSASRPQDRQFILSSKKLLLSDSGFYLCAWSPPPGLYGVNTEAFFGQGTRLTVV.

CDR3 region: CASSEYYRNTDTQYF. The CDR3 nucleotides are TGTGCCAGCAGTGAATATTACAGGAACACAGATACGCAGTATTTT. The chain links TRBV25-1 to TRBJ2-3, with D possibly being TRBD1 (5 bases). The CDR3 is 15 residues long. CDR1 MGHDK and CDR2 SYGVNS come from the germline V gene. The V gene lost 0 bases and the J gene lost 2 bases, with 9 bases spanning the gap.

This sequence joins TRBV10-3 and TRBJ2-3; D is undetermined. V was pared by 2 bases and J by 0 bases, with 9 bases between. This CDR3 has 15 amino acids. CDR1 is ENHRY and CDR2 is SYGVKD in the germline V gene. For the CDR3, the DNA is TGTGCCATCAGTGAGCAAGCCTCTAGCACAGATACGCAGTATTTT. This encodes CAISEQASSTDTQYF.

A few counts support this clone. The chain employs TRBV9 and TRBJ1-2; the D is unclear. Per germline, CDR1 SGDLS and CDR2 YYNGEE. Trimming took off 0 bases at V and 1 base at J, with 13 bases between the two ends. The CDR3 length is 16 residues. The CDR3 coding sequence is TGTGCCAGCAGCGTAGCTTCAGGCGATTATAACTATGGCTACACCTTC. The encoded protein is CASSVASGDYNYGYTF. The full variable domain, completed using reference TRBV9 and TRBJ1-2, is DSGVTQTPKHLITATGQRVTLRCSPRSGDLSVYWYQQSLDQGLQFLIQYYNGEERAKGNILERFSAQQFPDLHSELNLSSLELGDSALYFCASSVASGDYNYGYTFGSGTRLTVV.

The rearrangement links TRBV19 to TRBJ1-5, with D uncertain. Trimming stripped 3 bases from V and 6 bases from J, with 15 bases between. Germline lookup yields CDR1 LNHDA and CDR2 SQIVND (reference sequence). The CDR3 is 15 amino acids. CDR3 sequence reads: CASSITLNLGQPQHF. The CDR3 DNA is TGTGCCAGTAGTATTACCCTAAACCTAGGTCAGCCCCAGCATTTT.

Written as DNA, the CDR3 is TGTGCCAGCTCACCCTCACAGGGGTCGCACTACGAGCAGTACTTC. This translates into CASSPSQGSHYEQYF. The rearrangement uses TRBV18 and TRBJ2-7; 7 bases align to TRBD1. Losses at the gene ends were 3 bases for V and 3 bases for J; bases not matched to a gene: 8. There are 15 residues in the CDR3. Germline V gives CDR1 KGHSH, CDR2 LQKENI.

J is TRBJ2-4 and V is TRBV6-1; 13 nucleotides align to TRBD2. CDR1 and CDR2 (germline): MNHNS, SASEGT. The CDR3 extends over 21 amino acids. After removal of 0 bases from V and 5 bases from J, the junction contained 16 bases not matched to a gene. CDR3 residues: CASSEAPAGLAGKASQNIQYF. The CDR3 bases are TGTGCCAGCAGTGAAGCGCCCGCGGGACTAGCGGGGAAGGCTAGCCAAAACATTCAGTACTTC.